The 27 T cell receptor beta chains given below trace back to one sample, sequenced in a study of T cells after yellow fever vaccination. One entry per CDR3 protein results from TCRdb running MiXCR on the 5' RACE reads. The sample shows approximately 550,000 distinct CDR3 sequences, 15% to 20% of them seen only once. The sequenced sample was PBMCs, obtained 15 days after the yellow fever booster vaccination. These receptors all come from a man aged 25-45 years who received the YFV17D yellow fever vaccine.

This clonotype was counted only a few times. The chain is built from TRBV30 and TRBJ1-1; 9 nucleotides line up with TRBD1. J gave up 7 bases and V 5 bases, and 5 bases lay outside the gene matches. Germline-derived CDR1 and CDR2 are GTSNPN and SVGIG (reference sequence). The CDR3 has 12 amino acids. CDR3 in amino acids: CAWEGQGYEAFF. The CDR3 region has the DNA TGTGCCTGGGAAGGACAGGGGTATGAAGCTTTCTTT.

This clonotype came up many times. V gene TRBV5-4 combines with J gene TRBJ2-1; the D gene is possibly TRBD1 (6 bases). The V gene's germline CDR1 is SGHNT and CDR2 YYREEE (reference sequence). V lost 4 bases, J lost 7 bases, and 18 bases lay in between. CDR3 length equals 15 residues. The CDR3 here is CASSPGAGTTNEQFF. The CDR3 DNA follows: TGTGCCAGCAGCCCAGGGGCTGGCACTACAAATGAGCAGTTCTTC.

This clonotype has at least ten counts. CDR3 in DNA: TGTGCCAGCTTTTCTTATGGTAGCGGCCTGGGGGAGCAGTACTTC. As protein: CASFSYGSGLGEQYF. The rearrangement uses TRBV28 and TRBJ2-7; tentatively, D is TRBD2 (6 bases). Germline V gene sequence: CDR1 MDHEN, CDR2 SYDVKM. This CDR3 region has 15 residues. The V end was cut by 8 bases, the J end by 7 bases, with 24 bases between.

V usage is TRBV19 and J usage is TRBJ1-1, with D possibly TRBD1 on 5 matching bases. Germline-derived CDR1 and CDR2 are LNHDA and SQIVND (reference sequence). The CDR3 runs to 17 residues. V lost 1 base, J lost 5 bases, and 20 bases lay in between. The CDR3 loop reads CASSIVRGTKRETEAFF. The CDR3, as DNA: TGTGCCAGTAGTATAGTTCGAGGGACGAAAAGAGAGACTGAAGCTTTCTTT.

The gene calls are TRBV25-1 and TRBJ2-2, with 7 positions matching TRBD1. V dropped 7 bases and J dropped 5; count of bases not matched to a gene: 7. Germline assignment: CDR1 MGHDK and CDR2 SYGVNS. The CDR3 loop spans 14 amino acids. The DNA of the CDR3 is TGTGCCAGCACGAGAGGGGGCTATACCGGGGAGCTGTTTTTT. Translating gives CASTRGGYTGELFF.

V usage is TRBV10-2 and J usage is TRBJ2-7; unclear D gene. The CDR3 runs to 13 residues. Trimming shortened V by 8 bases and J by 7 bases, and 18 bases separated the two germline ends. The germline CDR1 and CDR2 sequences are WSHSY and SAAADI. Here the CDR3 reads CASDPLGVGEQYF. Written as DNA, the CDR3 is TGCGCCAGCGACCCCTTAGGCGTGGGTGAGCAGTACTTC.

The chain recombines TRBV10-3 with TRBJ1-3; no definite D call. V lost 3 bases, J lost 0 bases, and 9 bases lay in between. Germline V gene sequence: CDR1 ENHRY, CDR2 SYGVKD. The CDR3 has 15 amino acids. The CDR3 protein is CAISDGGFSGNTIYF. The CDR3 region has the DNA TGTGCCATCAGTGACGGCGGTTTCTCTGGAAACACCATATATTTT.

This chain's CDR3 is CASSHKRAVQDTQYF. CDR3 bases: TGTGCCAGCAGTCACAAGCGGGCCGTTCAAGATACGCAGTATTTT. The chain links TRBV12-3 or TRBV12-4 to TRBJ2-3; D is possibly TRBD2 (6 bases). The CDR3 covers 15 residues. V was shortened by 5 bases and J by 5 bases, with 17 bases between the two germline ends.

The J gene is TRBJ2-1, the V gene TRBV7-2; D possibly corresponds to TRBD1 (5 bases). Germline V gives CDR1 SGHTA, CDR2 FQGNSA. The length of the CDR3 is 14 residues. V was shortened by 5 bases and J by 8 bases, with 16 bases between the two germline ends. The CDR3 bases are TGTGCCAGCAGCCCCCCTAATTGGGGCTATGAGCAGTTCTTC. This codes for CASSPPNWGYEQFF.

The genes are TRBV7-9 and TRBJ1-1; 7 positions match TRBD1. Trimming cost V 11 bases and J 4 bases; bases outside gene matches: 7. This CDR3 is 12 amino acids long. Germline CDR1 and CDR2: SEHNR and FQNEAQ (reference sequence). Here the CDR3 DNA reads TGTGCCTGCCGCACAGGGGTCACTGAAGCTTTCTTT. Translation: CACRTGVTEAFF.

The V gene is TRBV5-1, the J gene TRBJ2-2, with TRBD2 matching 8 bases. This CDR3 has 16 residues. CDR1 and CDR2 (germline): SGHRS, YFSETQ. J was trimmed by 5 bases and V by 4 bases; bases with no gene match: 10. Written as DNA, the CDR3 is TGCGCCAGCAGCGCTTCTGCGGGAGGAGGTACCGGGGAGCTGTTTTTT. It specifies CASSASAGGGTGELFF.

The V and J genes are TRBV12-3 or TRBV12-4 and TRBJ1-5; the D gene is possibly TRBD1 (6 bases). V gave up 7 bases and J gave up 5 bases, with 18 bases separating them. CDR3 length: 15 amino acids. The CDR3 spells CASTLYAQGYQPQHF. CDR3 nucleotide sequence: TGTGCCAGCACCCTTTATGCCCAGGGGTATCAGCCCCAGCATTTT.

The chain has TRBV6-2 or TRBV6-3 and TRBJ1-2; 11 nucleotides match TRBD1. Trimming at V came to 2 bases and at J to 8 bases, leaving 7 bases not matched to a gene. The CDR3 length is 15 residues. CDR1 and CDR2 from the germline V gene are MNHEY and SVGEGT. CDR3 coding DNA: TGTGCCAGCAGTTACATCGGACAGGGGGCGAACGGCTACACCTTC. Its protein product is CASSYIGQGANGYTF.

This clonotype was observed a handful of times. The chain joins TRBV12-3 or TRBV12-4 to TRBJ2-2, with a tentative D call TRBD1 (7 bases). The CDR3 sequence is 15 residues long. V was pared by 10 bases and J by 2 bases, with 17 bases between. CDR3 nucleotides: TGTGCCATCTCAGGGGGGACAGCCAACACCGGGGAGCTGTTTTTT. Encoded protein: CAISGGTANTGELFF.

The chain joins TRBV5-4 to TRBJ2-5; tentative D call: TRBD1 (5 bases). Germline CDR1 and CDR2: SGHNT and YYREEE (reference sequence). CDR3 length equals 15 residues. V was pared by 1 base and J by 5 bases, with 15 bases between. CDR3 sequence (DNA): TGTGCCAGCAGCTTGACAGGCCCCATTAGGGAGACCCAGTACTTC. Amino acids: CASSLTGPIRETQYF.

This clonotype was picked up a small number of times. This chain's CDR3 is CSASGTTNLYGYTF. The CDR3 DNA follows: TGCAGTGCTAGCGGGACAACGAACCTGTATGGCTACACCTTC. This chain joins TRBV20-1 and TRBJ1-2; D is possibly TRBD1 (6 bases). V lost 3 bases to trimming and J lost 5 bases, with 16 bases between them. This CDR3 is built from 14 residues. The V gene's germline CDR1 is DFQATT and CDR2 SNEGSKA (reference sequence).

This clonotype was detected only a few times. The rearrangement joins TRBV28 to TRBJ1-3; D is unclear. The V and J ends lost 1 base and 9 bases respectively, with 4 bases between them. The CDR3 has 11 residues. CDR1 and CDR2 from the germline V gene are MDHEN and SYDVKM. CDR3 amino acids: CASSLSPTIYF. The CDR3 nucleotides read TGTGCCAGCAGTTTATCCCCCACCATATATTTT.

The V and J genes are TRBV28 and TRBJ1-5; TRBD1 might be the D (5 bases). This CDR3 spans 14 amino acids. Germline V lookup: CDR1 MDHEN, CDR2 SYDVKM. V was clipped by 6 bases and J by 13 bases, with 22 bases between them. CDR3: CASREPGPRVSQHF. Here the CDR3 DNA reads TGTGCCAGCAGGGAACCGGGACCGAGAGTTTCTCAGCATTTT.

The chain carries TRBV28 and TRBJ2-7; 10 bases map to TRBD2. CDR3 size: 15 residues. Germline values: CDR1 MDHEN, CDR2 SYDVKM. V was pared by 4 bases and J by 4 bases, with 7 bases of the junction left unmatched. CDR3 sequence (DNA): TGTGCCAGCAGTTCTCCGGCTAGCGGGAGTTACGAGCAGTACTTC. Protein product: CASSSPASGSYEQYF.

In this sample, this clonotype turned up a few times. This chain uses TRBV15 with TRBJ2-1; D gene unclear. V dropped 0 bases and J dropped 10 bases, with 10 bases sitting between them. The germline CDR1 and CDR2 sequences are LNHNV and YYDKDF (reference sequence). This CDR3 contains 13 residues. This CDR3 is CATSRDPLEEQFF. The CDR3 DNA is TGTGCCACCAGCAGAGATCCCTTAGAGGAGCAGTTCTTC.

This clonotype was recorded a few times. The chain joins TRBV12-3 or TRBV12-4 to TRBJ1-2, with 8 bases that match TRBD1. V gave up 1 base and J gave up 2 bases; unmatched junction bases: 3. This CDR3 contains 15 residues. CDR3 DNA: TGTGCCAGCAGTTTAGTAACAGGGGGAAACTATGGCTACACCTTC. Encoded protein: CASSLVTGGNYGYTF.

This clonotype was observed a handful of times. This CDR3 is CASSYQRDRGSPLHF. For the CDR3, the DNA is TGTGCCAGCAGTTACCAAAGGGACAGGGGCTCACCCCTCCACTTT. The J gene is TRBJ1-6, the V gene TRBV6-5, with 10 bases aligning to TRBD1. The germline gives CDR1 MNHEY, CDR2 SVGAGI. J was trimmed by 10 bases and V by 2 bases; bases with no gene match: 5. The CDR3 spans 15 residues.

This chain links TRBV4-1 with TRBJ2-7; 7 nucleotides match TRBD2. The CDR3 sequence is 14 residues long. Trimming removed 3 bases from V and 3 bases from J; junction bases left unmatched: 5. From germline, CDR1 is MGHRA and CDR2 YSYEKL. CDR3 loop: CASSHPGLHYEQYF. The CDR3 DNA reads as TGCGCCAGCAGCCATCCGGGACTACACTACGAGCAGTACTTC.

Only a few counts were recorded for this clonotype. The chain couples TRBV6-2 or TRBV6-3 to TRBJ2-7; TRBD2 is a possible D gene (5 bases). The CDR3 covers 16 residues. V was clipped by 7 bases and J by 0 bases, with 19 bases between them. Germline-derived CDR1 and CDR2 are MNHEY and SVGEGT. For the CDR3, the DNA is TGTGCCAGCACTGTGGACGGGGTCCCCGGCTCCTACGAGCAGTACTTC. Protein sequence: CASTVDGVPGSYEQYF.

The chain combines TRBV20-1 with TRBJ2-3; no clear D. CDR1 is DFQATT, CDR2 SNEGSKA, per germline (reference sequence). Trimming cost V 2 bases and J 2 bases, with 8 bases left between them. CDR3 length equals 13 residues. The DNA of the CDR3 is TGCAGTGCTAGAATGTATAACACAGATACGCAGTATTTT. This encodes CSARMYNTDTQYF.

The chain is built from TRBV5-8 and TRBJ1-2; no reliable D call. CDR3 length equals 14 residues. Per the germline V gene, CDR1 is SGHTS and CDR2 is YDEGEE. Between the trimmed V and J ends, which lost 0 bases and 4 bases, there was a span of 10 bases. DNA of the CDR3: TGTGCCAGCAGCTTGGGGAGAGTCCTCTATGGCTACACCTTC. This codes for CASSLGRVLYGYTF. Looking up the rest from reference TRBV5-8 and TRBJ1-2 gives the full variable domain: EAGVTQSPTHLIKTRGQQATLRCSPISGHTSVYWYQQALGLGLQFLLWYDEGEERNRGNFPPRFSGRQFPNYSSELNVNALELEDSALYLCASSLGRVLYGYTFGSGTRLTVV.

The chain links TRBV18 to TRBJ2-1; 7 bases map to TRBD2. V lost 2 bases, J lost 8 bases, and 9 bases stayed unmatched. CDR1 is KGHSH, CDR2 LQKENI, per germline. The CDR3 extends over 15 amino acids. DNA of the CDR3: TGTGCCAGCTCACCAAGGCGGGAGAGGTTCGATGAGCAGTTCTTC. Protein: CASSPRRERFDEQFF.